This TCR beta chain was captured by sequencing in a study of cytomegalovirus exposure and HLA in healthy donors. Study overall: Counted in an early data release were about 85 million unique TCRs from HLA-typed donors.

PCR primers comprised 60 Vbeta and 13 Jbeta primers. The repertoire was sequenced with immunoSEQ multiplex PCR; TCRdb's copy has only in-frame clones and lacks some. The sample contains some 98,000 clones, about 80% of which appear only once. V shed 6 bases, J shed 6 bases, and the junction held 14 bases outside the gene matches. Germline CDR1 SNHLY, CDR2 FYNNEI. CDR3 length: 16 residues. This receptor was obtained from a man aged 35-49 years in good health and CMV-seronegative. The sample consisted of PBMCs. V gene TRBV2 combines with J gene TRBJ1-5; 7 bases are a match to TRBD1. CDR3 nucleotides: TGTGCCAGCAGGACGGGGTCCCGGGACAGTTTTCAGCCCCAGCATTTT. This encodes CASRTGSRDSFQPQHF.